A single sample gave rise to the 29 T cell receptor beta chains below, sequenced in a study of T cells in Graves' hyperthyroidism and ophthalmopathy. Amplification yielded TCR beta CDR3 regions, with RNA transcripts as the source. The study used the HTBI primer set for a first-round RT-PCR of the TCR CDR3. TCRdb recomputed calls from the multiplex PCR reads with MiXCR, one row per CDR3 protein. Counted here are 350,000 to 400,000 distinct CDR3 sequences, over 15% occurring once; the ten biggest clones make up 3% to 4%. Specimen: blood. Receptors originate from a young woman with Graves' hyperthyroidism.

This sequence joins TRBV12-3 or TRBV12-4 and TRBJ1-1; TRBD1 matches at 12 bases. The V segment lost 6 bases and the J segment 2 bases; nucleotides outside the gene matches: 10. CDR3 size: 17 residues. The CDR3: CASSRSGTGGFNTEAFF. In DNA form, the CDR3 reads TGTGCCAGCAGCCGCTCCGGGACAGGGGGCTTTAACACTGAAGCTTTCTTT.

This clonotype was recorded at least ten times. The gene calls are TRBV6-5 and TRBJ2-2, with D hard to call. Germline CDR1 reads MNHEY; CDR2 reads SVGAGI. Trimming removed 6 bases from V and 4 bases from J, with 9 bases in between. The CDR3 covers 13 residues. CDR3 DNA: TGTGCCAGCAGCCCCCTGGCCACCGGGGAGCTGTTTTTT. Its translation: CASSPLATGELFF.

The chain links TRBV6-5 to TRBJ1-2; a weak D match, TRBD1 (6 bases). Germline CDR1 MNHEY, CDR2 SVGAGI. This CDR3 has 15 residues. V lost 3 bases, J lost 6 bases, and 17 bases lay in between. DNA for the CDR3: TGTGCCAGCAGTTATCCACCGACAGGAGGAGATGGCTACACCTTC. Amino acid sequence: CASSYPPTGGDGYTF.

In nucleotides, the CDR3 is TGTGCCAGCATGGTCGGGATCAGTGAAGCTTTCTTT. Protein: CASMVGISEAFF. This chain joins TRBV6-2 or TRBV6-3 and TRBJ1-1, with unresolved D. V gave up 7 bases and J gave up 7 bases, with 13 bases separating them. The CDR3 is 12 residues long. Germline loops: CDR1 MNHEY, CDR2 SVGEGT.

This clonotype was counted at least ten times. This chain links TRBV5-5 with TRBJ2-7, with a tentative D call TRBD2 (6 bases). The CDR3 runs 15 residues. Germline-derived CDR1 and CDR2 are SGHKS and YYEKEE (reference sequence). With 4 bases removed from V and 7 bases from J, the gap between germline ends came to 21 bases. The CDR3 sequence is CASSPGGSGDWEQYF. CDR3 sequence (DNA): TGTGCCAGCAGCCCCGGGGGTAGCGGTGATTGGGAGCAGTACTTC.

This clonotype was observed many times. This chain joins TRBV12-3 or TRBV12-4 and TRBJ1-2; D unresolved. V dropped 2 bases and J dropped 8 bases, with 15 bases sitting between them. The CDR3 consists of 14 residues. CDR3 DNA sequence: TGTGCCAGCAGTTTATTGGGCGGGTATGACGGCTACACCTTC. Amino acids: CASSLLGGYDGYTF.

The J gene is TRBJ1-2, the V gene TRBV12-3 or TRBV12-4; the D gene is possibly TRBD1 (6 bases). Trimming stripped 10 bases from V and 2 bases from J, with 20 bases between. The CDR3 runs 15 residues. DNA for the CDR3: TGTGCCACCCTTCCCGGGACACTCCCCAACTATGGCTACACCTTC. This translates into CATLPGTLPNYGYTF.

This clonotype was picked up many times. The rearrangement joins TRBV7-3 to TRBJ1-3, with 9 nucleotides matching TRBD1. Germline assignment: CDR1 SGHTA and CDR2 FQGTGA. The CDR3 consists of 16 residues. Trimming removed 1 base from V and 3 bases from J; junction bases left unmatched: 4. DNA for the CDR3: TGTGCCAGCAGCTTAAGGGGGGACAGGGTTGGAAACACCATATATTTT. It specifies CASSLRGDRVGNTIYF.

In DNA, the CDR3 is TGTGCCAGCAGCGTCCGGGACAGAAGATTAATGAACACTGAAGCTTTCTTT. It yields the protein CASSVRDRRLMNTEAFF. This chain joins TRBV11-1 and TRBJ1-1, with TRBD1 matching over 7 bases. The V gene end was trimmed by 5 bases and the J gene end by 0 bases; junction bases not matched to a gene: 12. The CDR3 length is 17 residues. Germline V gives CDR1 SGHAT, CDR2 FQDESV (reference sequence). The full variable domain, its missing parts supplied by reference TRBV11-1 and TRBJ1-1, is EAEVAQSPRYKITEKSQAVAFWCDPISGHATLYWYRQILGQGPELLVQFQDESVVDDSQLPKDRFSAERLKGVDSTLKIQPAELGDSAMYLCASSVRDRRLMNTEAFFGQGTRLTVV.

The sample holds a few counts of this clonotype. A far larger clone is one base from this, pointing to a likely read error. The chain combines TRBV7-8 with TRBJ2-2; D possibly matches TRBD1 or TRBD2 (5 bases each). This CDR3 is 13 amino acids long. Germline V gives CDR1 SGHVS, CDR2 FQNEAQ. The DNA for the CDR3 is TGTGCCAGCAGCCCAGGGAACACCGGGGAGCTGTTGTTT. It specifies CASSPGNTGELLF.

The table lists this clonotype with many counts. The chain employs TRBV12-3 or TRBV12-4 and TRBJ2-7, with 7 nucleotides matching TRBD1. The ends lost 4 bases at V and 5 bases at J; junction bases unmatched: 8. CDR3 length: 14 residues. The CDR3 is CASSSEGALNEQYF. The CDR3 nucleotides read TGTGCCAGCAGTTCCGAGGGGGCCTTAAACGAGCAGTACTTC.

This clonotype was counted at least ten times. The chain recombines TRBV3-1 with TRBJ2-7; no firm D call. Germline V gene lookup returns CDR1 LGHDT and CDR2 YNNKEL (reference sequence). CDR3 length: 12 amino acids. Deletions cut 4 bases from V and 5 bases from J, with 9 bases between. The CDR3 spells CASSPSRNEQYF. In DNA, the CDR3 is TGTGCCAGCAGCCCCTCGAGGAACGAGCAGTACTTC.

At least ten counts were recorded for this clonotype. The CDR3 here is CASSPSGHAYEQYF. CDR3 DNA sequence: TGTGCCAGCAGCCCCTCGGGACATGCCTACGAGCAGTACTTC. This chain connects TRBV7-8 to TRBJ2-7, with a weak D call TRBD1 (6 bases). The germline V and J ends were trimmed by 5 bases and 2 bases, with 13 bases remaining between them. There are 14 residues in the CDR3. Germline V CDR1 and CDR2: SGHVS, FQNEAQ.

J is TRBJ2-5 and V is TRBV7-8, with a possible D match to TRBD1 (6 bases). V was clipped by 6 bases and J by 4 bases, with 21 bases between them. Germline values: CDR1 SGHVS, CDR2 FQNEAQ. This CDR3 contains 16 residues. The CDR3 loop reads CASRRTGTPLRETQYF. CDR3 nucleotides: TGTGCCAGCAGGCGGACCGGGACACCTCTAAGAGAGACCCAGTACTTC.

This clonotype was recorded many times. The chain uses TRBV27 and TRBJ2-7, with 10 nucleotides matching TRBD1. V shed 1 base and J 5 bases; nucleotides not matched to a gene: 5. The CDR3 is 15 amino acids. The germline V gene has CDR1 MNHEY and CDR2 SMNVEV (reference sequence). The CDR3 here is CASSLLTGGSNEQYF. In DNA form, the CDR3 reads TGTGCCAGCAGTTTATTGACAGGGGGCTCGAACGAGCAGTACTTC.

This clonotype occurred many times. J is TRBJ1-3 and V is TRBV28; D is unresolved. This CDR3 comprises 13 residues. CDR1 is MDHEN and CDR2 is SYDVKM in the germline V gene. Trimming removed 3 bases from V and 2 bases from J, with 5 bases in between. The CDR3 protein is CASSFSTGNTIYF. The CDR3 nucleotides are TGTGCCAGCAGTTTCAGTACTGGAAACACCATATATTTT.

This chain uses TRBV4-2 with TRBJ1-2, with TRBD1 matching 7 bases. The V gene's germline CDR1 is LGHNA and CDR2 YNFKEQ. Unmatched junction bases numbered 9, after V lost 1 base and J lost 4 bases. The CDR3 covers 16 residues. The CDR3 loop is CASSQGEEGATYGYTF. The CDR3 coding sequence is TGTGCCAGCAGCCAAGGGGAAGAGGGGGCGACCTATGGCTACACCTTC.

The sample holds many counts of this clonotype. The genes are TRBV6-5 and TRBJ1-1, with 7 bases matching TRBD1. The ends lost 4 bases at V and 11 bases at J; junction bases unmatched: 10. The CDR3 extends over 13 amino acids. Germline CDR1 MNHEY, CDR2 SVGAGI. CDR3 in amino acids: CASSLNRGGLAFF. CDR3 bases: TGTGCCAGCAGTTTGAACAGGGGAGGCTTGGCTTTCTTT.

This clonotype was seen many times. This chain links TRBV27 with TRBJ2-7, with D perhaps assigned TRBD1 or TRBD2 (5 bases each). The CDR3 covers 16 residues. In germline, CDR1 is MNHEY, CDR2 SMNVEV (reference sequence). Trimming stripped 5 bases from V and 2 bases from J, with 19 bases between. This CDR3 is CASSSVTGTNAYEQYF. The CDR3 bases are TGTGCCAGCAGTAGTGTTACCGGGACCAACGCCTACGAGCAGTACTTC.

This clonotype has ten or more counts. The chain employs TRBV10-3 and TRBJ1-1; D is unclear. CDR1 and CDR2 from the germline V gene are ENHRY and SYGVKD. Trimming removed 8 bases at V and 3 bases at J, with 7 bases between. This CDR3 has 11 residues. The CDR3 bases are TGTGCCATCTCCGCCGACACTGAAGCTTTCTTT. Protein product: CAISADTEAFF.

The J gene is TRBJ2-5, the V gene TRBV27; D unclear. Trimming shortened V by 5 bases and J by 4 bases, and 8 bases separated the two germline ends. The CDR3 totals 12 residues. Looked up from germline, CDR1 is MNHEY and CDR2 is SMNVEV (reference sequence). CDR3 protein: CASSPLTETQYF. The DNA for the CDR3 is TGTGCCAGCAGTCCCTTGACAGAGACCCAGTACTTC.

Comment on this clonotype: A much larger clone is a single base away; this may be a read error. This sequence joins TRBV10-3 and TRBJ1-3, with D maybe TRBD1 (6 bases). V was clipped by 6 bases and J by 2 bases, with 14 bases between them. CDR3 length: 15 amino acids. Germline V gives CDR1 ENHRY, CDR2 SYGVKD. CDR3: CAIRRPGQTGNTIYF. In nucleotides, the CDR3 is TGTGCCATCAGAAGGCCCGGACAGACTGGAAACACCATATATTTT.

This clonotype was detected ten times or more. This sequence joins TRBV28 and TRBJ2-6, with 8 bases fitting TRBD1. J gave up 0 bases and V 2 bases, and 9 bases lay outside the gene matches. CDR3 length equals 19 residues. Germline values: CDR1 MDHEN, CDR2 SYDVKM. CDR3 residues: CASSLPLGQGASGANVLTF. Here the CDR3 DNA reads TGTGCCAGCAGTTTACCACTAGGGCAGGGGGCCTCTGGGGCCAACGTCCTGACTTTC.

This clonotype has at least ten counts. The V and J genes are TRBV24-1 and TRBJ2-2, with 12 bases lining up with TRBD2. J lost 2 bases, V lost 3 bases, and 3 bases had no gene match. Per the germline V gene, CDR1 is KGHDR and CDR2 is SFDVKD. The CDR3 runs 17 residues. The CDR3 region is CATSDMGLAGNTGELFF. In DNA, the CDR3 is TGTGCCACCAGTGATATGGGACTAGCGGGTAACACCGGGGAGCTGTTTTTT.

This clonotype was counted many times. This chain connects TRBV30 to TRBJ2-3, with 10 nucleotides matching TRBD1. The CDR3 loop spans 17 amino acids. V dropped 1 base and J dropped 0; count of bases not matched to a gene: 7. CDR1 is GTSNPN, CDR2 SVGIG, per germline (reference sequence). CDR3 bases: TGTGCCTGGAGTGACAGACAGGGGGCGCGGAGCACAGATACGCAGTATTTT. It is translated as CAWSDRQGARSTDTQYF.

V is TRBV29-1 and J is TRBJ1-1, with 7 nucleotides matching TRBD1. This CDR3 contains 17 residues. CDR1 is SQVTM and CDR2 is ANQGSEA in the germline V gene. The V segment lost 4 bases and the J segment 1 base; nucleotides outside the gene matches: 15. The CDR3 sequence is CSVVGPRGRGRNTEAFF. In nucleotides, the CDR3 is TGCAGCGTTGTGGGTCCGAGGGGGCGCGGTAGGAACACTGAAGCTTTCTTT.

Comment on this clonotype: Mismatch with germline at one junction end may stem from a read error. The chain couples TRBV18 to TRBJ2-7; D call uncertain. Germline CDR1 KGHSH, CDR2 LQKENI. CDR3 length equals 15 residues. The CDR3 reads CASSPRIGRSNEQCF. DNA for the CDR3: TGTGCCAGCTCACCAAGAATAGGGCGGAGCAACGAGCAGTGCTTC.

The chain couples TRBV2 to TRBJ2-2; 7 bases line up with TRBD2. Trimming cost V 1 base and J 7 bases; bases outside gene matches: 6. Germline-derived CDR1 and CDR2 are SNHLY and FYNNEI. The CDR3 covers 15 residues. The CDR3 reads CASSEEMGGVGELFF. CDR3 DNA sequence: TGTGCCAGCAGTGAAGAGATGGGGGGGGTCGGGGAGCTGTTTTTT. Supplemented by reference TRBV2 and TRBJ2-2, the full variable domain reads EPEVTQTPSHQVTQMGQEVILRCVPISNHLYFYWYRQILGQKVEFLVSFYNNEISEKSEIFDDQFSVERPDGSNFTLKIRSTKLEDSAMYFCASSEEMGGVGELFFGEGSRLTVL.

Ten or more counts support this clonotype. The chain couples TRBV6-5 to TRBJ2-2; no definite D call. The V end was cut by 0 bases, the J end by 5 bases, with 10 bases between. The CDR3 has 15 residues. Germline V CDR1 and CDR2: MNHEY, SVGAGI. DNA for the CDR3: TGTGCCAGCAGTTACTCCCAGGTGTTTACCGGGGAGCTGTTTTTT. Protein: CASSYSQVFTGELFF.